This passage covers 32 T cell receptor beta chains from one sample sequenced in a study of monozygotic twins with inflammatory bowel disease. TCRdb reworked the 5' RACE reads into one entry per CDR3 protein, no DNA. Its clone listing holds some 170,000 distinct CDR3 sequences. Sequenced input: blood. All receptors come from a human donor with ulcerative colitis or Crohn's disease, or a healthy co-twin of an affected twin (not recorded which).

This sequence joins TRBV7-3 and TRBJ2-1; with no DNA, the TCRdb D assignment of TRBD1 cannot be verified. CDR1 is SGHTA, CDR2 FQGTGA, per germline. The CDR3 contains 15 residues. CDR3 region: CASSPTRQIASEQFF. Variable domain in full (rest from reference TRBV7-3 and TRBJ2-1): GAGVSQTPSNKVTEKGKYVELRCDPISGHTALYWYRQSLGQGPEFLIYFQGTGAADDSGLPNDRFFAVRPEGSVSTLKIQRTERGDSAVYLCASSPTRQIASEQFFGPGTRLTVL.

V is TRBV2 and J is TRBJ2-7; TCRdb designates TRBD1, a call that cannot be tested without DNA. Germline V gene data show CDR1 as SNHLY and CDR2 as FYNNEI. The CDR3 runs to 13 residues. The CDR3 reads CASTTRAANEQYF.

The V call is TRBV4-3, the J call TRBJ2-7. This CDR3 region has 14 residues. The germline V gene encodes CDR1 LGHNA and CDR2 YSLEER. The chain's CDR3 is CASSLTRTTYEQYF.

This chain uses TRBV9 with TRBJ2-3; the TCRdb call, TRBD2, lacks DNA for checking. Germline CDR1 SGDLS, CDR2 YYNGEE. The CDR3 has 16 amino acids. The CDR3 sequence: CASSVGVSGVTDTQYF.

The rearrangement joins TRBV24-1 to TRBJ2-2. Per the germline V gene, CDR1 is KGHDR and CDR2 is SFDVKD. The CDR3 sequence is 14 residues long. The CDR3 is CATSSTAPTGELFF.

The gene calls are TRBV9 and TRBJ2-1. The CDR3 totals 12 residues. The germline V gene has CDR1 SGDLS and CDR2 YYNGEE. The CDR3 loop reads CASSGEDNEQFF. The full variable domain, with the rest looked up from reference TRBV9 and TRBJ2-1, is DSGVTQTPKHLITATGQRVTLRCSPRSGDLSVYWYQQSLDQGLQFLIQYYNGEERAKGNILERFSAQQFPDLHSELNLSSLELGDSALYFCASSGEDNEQFFGPGTRLTVL.

This chain links TRBV5-1 with TRBJ2-1. The CDR3 consists of 16 residues. CDR1 and CDR2 (germline): SGHRS, YFSETQ. CDR3 protein: CASSLGEPLPYNEQFF.

This rearrangement joins TRBV10-3 to TRBJ2-3. The CDR3 runs 13 residues. CDR1 and CDR2 from the germline V gene are ENHRY and SYGVKD. CDR3 loop: CITKPDQTDTQYF.

This rearrangement joins TRBV5-1 to TRBJ1-6; absent DNA, TCRdb's TRBD1 call cannot be checked. Germline CDR1 reads SGHRS; CDR2 reads YFSETQ. The CDR3 is made up of 15 amino acids. CDR3 loop: CASSSSTGEWGSLHF.

The J gene is TRBJ2-3, the V gene TRBV20-1; absent DNA, TCRdb's TRBD1 call cannot be checked. CDR3 size: 16 residues. Germline-derived CDR1 and CDR2 are DFQATT and SNEGSKA (reference sequence). The CDR3 sequence is CSAPLTGTGPVDTQYF.

The chain couples TRBV27 to TRBJ1-3. CDR3 length: 12 residues. The germline V gene encodes CDR1 MNHEY and CDR2 SMNVEV (reference sequence). The CDR3 sequence is CASSLSGNTIYF.

This chain connects TRBV24-1 to TRBJ2-2; with no DNA, the TCRdb D assignment of TRBD1 cannot be verified. The CDR3 has 18 residues. Germline CDR1 KGHDR, CDR2 SFDVKD. The CDR3 loop reads CATSAHGAALFNTGELFF.

This chain uses TRBV7-8 with TRBJ1-1; the TCRdb call, TRBD1, lacks DNA for checking. The CDR3 extends over 14 amino acids. CDR1 SGHVS and CDR2 FQNEAQ come from the germline V gene. The CDR3 loop is CASTRFREATEAFF.

CDR3 sequence reads: CASSLARTSGLVTDTQYF. The chain recombines TRBV7-6 with TRBJ2-3; the D call of TRBD2 rests on TCRdb alone, since no DNA is present to check it. This CDR3 spans 18 amino acids. CDR1 is SGHVS and CDR2 is FNYEAQ in the germline V gene.

The V call is TRBV20-1, the J call TRBJ1-5; TCRdb reports TRBD1, a call that lacks DNA to check it against. Germline V lookup: CDR1 DFQATT, CDR2 SNEGSKA (reference sequence). The CDR3 sequence is 15 residues long. CDR3 loop: CSARDIQTVNQPQHF.

The chain uses TRBV6-5 and TRBJ1-1; TCRdb reports TRBD1, a call that lacks DNA to check it against. The CDR3 covers 15 residues. Germline V gene lookup returns CDR1 MNHEY and CDR2 SVGAGI. The CDR3 loop reads CASSSLSLKGLEAFF.

V usage is TRBV12-3 or TRBV12-4 and J usage is TRBJ1-1. The CDR3 is 13 residues long. The CDR3 is CASSSHGDTEAFF.

The chain couples TRBV28 to TRBJ1-1. The CDR3 has 12 residues. Germline CDR1 MDHEN, CDR2 SYDVKM. The CDR3 sequence: CASSPRRLKAFF.

This sequence joins TRBV9 and TRBJ2-7. Germline assignment: CDR1 SGDLS and CDR2 YYNGEE. The CDR3 is 14 residues long. The CDR3 region is CASSVEDKAYEQYF.

The chain links TRBV3-1 to TRBJ2-7; absent DNA, TCRdb's TRBD1 call cannot be checked. Germline CDR1 is LGHDT and CDR2 is YNNKEL (reference sequence). The CDR3 runs to 14 residues. The CDR3 protein is CASSRGQGADEQYF.

This chain links TRBV19 with TRBJ2-1. This CDR3 region has 11 residues. Per germline, CDR1 LNHDA and CDR2 SQIVND (reference sequence). The CDR3 here is CASSIRNEQFF.

This chain uses TRBV28 with TRBJ2-7; TCRdb picks TRBD1, but there is no DNA to check that call. The CDR3 runs 15 residues. Germline CDR1 and CDR2: MDHEN and SYDVKM. The CDR3: CASSRDRANSYEQYF.

This chain connects TRBV4-3 to TRBJ2-3. The CDR3 is 14 amino acids. From germline, CDR1 is LGHNA and CDR2 YSLEER. CDR3 sequence reads: CASSQEPNTDTQYF.

The chain couples TRBV3-1 to TRBJ1-1; as DNA is missing, the TRBD1 call by TCRdb cannot be tested. Per the germline V gene, CDR1 is LGHDT and CDR2 is YNNKEL (reference sequence). CDR3 length: 14 amino acids. CDR3: CASSQQGARAEAFF.

V and J are TRBV5-1 and TRBJ1-1; TCRdb lists TRBD1, though no DNA is available to test this call. There are 14 residues in the CDR3. Germline CDR1 is SGHRS and CDR2 is YFSETQ. The CDR3 here is CASSHQQEGTEAFF.

This chain links TRBV7-3 with TRBJ2-2. The CDR3 runs to 15 residues. Germline CDR1 SGHTA, CDR2 FQGTGA. This CDR3 reads CASSLTGSNTGELFF.

The chain combines TRBV19 with TRBJ2-7; as DNA is missing, the TRBD1 call by TCRdb cannot be tested. CDR3 length: 15 amino acids. The V gene's germline CDR1 is LNHDA and CDR2 SQIVND (reference sequence). The CDR3 protein is CASSLWDGNSYEQYF. Variable domain in full (rest from reference TRBV19 and TRBJ2-7): DGGITQSPKYLFRKEGQNVTLSCEQNLNHDAMYWYRQDPGQGLRLIYYSQIVNDFQKGDIAEGYSVSREKKESFPLTVTSAQKNPTAFYLCASSLWDGNSYEQYFGPGTRLTVT.

The genes are TRBV29-1 and TRBJ1-1; as DNA is missing, the TRBD1 call by TCRdb cannot be tested. CDR1 SQVTM and CDR2 ANQGSEA come from the germline V gene. The CDR3 loop spans 13 amino acids. CDR3: CSVRTGANTEAFF.

The chain uses TRBV20-1 and TRBJ2-1. There are 14 residues in the CDR3. Germline loops: CDR1 DFQATT, CDR2 SNEGSKA (reference sequence). Here the CDR3 reads CSARPRVRYNEQFF.

This chain links TRBV12-3 or TRBV12-4 with TRBJ1-6. The CDR3 sequence is 12 residues long. CDR3: CASSLSDSPLHF.

The gene calls are TRBV5-1 and TRBJ2-1; TCRdb reports TRBD1, a call that lacks DNA to check it against. Germline V gene lookup returns CDR1 SGHRS and CDR2 YFSETQ. This CDR3 region has 15 residues. CDR3 sequence: CASSRQGDPTMGQFF.

The V call is TRBV28, the J call TRBJ2-7; with no DNA, the TCRdb D assignment of TRBD1 cannot be verified. This CDR3 is built from 15 residues. The germline CDR1 and CDR2 sequences are MDHEN and SYDVKM. CDR3 sequence reads: CASSPLGQGADEQYF. The complete variable domain, with remaining parts taken from reference TRBV28 and TRBJ2-7, reads DVKVTQSSRYLVKRTGEKVFLECVQDMDHENMFWYRQDPGLGLRLIYFSYDVKMKEKGDIPEGYSVSREKKERFSLILESASTNQTSMYLCASSPLGQGADEQYFGPGTRLTVT.